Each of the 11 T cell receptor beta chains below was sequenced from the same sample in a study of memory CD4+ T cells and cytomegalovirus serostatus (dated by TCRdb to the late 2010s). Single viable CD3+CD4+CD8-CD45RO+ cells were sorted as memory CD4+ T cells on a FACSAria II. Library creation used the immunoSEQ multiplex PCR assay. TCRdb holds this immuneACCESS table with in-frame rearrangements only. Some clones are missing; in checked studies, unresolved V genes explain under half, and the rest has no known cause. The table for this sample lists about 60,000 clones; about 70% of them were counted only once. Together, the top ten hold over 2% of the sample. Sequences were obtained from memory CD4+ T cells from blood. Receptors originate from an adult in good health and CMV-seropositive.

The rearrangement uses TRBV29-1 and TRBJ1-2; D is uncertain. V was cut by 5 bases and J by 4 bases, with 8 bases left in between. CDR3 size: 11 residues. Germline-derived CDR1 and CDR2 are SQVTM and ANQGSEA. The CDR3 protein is CSVMGSYGYTF. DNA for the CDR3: TGCAGCGTTATGGGGTCCTATGGCTACACCTTC. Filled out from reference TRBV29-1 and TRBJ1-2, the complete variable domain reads SAVISQKPSRDICQRGTSLTIQCQVDSQVTMMFWYRQQPGQSLTLIATANQGSEATYESGFVIDKFPISRPNLTFSTLTVSNMSPEDSSIYLCSVMGSYGYTFGSGTRLTVV.

The CDR3 bases are TGCGCCAGCAGCCTGAGGGGCACGATCGGGGATACGCAGTATTTT. This codes for CASSLRGTIGDTQYF. V usage is TRBV5-1 and J usage is TRBJ2-3; D may correspond to TRBD1 or TRBD2 (5 bases each). V lost 4 bases and J 6 bases, leaving 18 bases between the germline ends. The CDR3 runs to 15 residues. Germline assignment: CDR1 SGHRS and CDR2 YFSETQ.

DNA of the CDR3: TGTGCCAGCAGCGTCGCGACCAGAGATACGCAGTATTTT. Amino acid sequence: CASSVATRDTQYF. V and J are TRBV9 and TRBJ2-3; D uncertain. Per germline, CDR1 SGDLS and CDR2 YYNGEE. The CDR3 covers 13 residues. Trimming cost V 2 bases and J 5 bases, with 9 bases left between them.

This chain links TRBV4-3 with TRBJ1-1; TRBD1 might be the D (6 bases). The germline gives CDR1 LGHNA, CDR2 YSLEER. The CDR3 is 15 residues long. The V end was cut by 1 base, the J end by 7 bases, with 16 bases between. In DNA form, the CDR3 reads TGCGCCAGCAGCCAAGGAAGGGGCGGACAGCGTGAAGCTTTCTTT. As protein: CASSQGRGGQREAFF.

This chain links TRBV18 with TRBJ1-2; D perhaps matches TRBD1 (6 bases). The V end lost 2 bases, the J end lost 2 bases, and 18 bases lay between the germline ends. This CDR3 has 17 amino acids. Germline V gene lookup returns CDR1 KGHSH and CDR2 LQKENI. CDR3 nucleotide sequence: TGTGCCAGCTCACCAAATACAGGGACCATACGCAACTATGGCTACACCTTC. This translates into CASSPNTGTIRNYGYTF.

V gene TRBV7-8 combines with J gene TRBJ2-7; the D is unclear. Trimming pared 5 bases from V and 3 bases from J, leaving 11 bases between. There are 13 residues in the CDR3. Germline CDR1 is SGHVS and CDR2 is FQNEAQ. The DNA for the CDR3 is TGTGCCAGCAGCCCTACCCTTCTCTACGAGCAGTACGTC. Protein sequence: CASSPTLLYEQYV.

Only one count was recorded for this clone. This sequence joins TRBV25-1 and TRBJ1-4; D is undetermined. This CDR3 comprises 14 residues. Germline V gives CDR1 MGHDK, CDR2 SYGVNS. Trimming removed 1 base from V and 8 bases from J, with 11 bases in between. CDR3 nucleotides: TGTGCCAGCAGTGAATCGTGGCGAGGAGAAAAACTGTTTTTT. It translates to CASSESWRGEKLFF.

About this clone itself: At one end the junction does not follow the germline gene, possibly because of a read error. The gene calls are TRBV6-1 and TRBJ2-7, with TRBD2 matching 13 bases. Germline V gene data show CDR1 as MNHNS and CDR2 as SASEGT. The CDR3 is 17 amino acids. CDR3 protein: CASSDLITGLAGAVYSF. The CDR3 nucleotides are TGTGCCAGCAGTGACCTAATTACCGGACTAGCGGGAGCTGTTTATAGCTTC.

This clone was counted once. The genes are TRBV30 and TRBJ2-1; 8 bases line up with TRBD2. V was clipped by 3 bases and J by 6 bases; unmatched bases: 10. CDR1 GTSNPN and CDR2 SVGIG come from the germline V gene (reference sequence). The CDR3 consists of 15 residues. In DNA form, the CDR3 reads TGTGCCTGGAGAAAGGGACTAGGGTATGGCAATGAGCAGTTCTTC. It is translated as CAWRKGLGYGNEQFF.

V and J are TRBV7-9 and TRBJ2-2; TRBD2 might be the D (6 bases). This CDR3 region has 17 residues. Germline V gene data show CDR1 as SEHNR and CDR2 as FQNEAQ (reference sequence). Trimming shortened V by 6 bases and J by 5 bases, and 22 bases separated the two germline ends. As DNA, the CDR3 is TGTGCCAGCAGGGGGTCGGGGGATCACCCGGTTACCGGGGAGCTGTTTTTT. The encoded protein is CASRGSGDHPVTGELFF.

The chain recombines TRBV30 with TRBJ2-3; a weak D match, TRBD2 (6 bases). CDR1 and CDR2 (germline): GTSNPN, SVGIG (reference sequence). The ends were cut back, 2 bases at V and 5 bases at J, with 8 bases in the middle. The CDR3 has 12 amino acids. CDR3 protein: CAWSPGGDTQYF. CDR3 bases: TGTGCCTGGAGTCCCGGGGGAGATACGCAGTATTTT. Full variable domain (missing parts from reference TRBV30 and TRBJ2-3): SQTIHQWPATLVQPVGSPLSLECTVEGTSNPNLYWYRQAAGRGLQLLFYSVGIGQISSEVPQNLSASRPQDRQFILSSKKLLLSDSGFYLCAWSPGGDTQYFGPGTRLTVL.